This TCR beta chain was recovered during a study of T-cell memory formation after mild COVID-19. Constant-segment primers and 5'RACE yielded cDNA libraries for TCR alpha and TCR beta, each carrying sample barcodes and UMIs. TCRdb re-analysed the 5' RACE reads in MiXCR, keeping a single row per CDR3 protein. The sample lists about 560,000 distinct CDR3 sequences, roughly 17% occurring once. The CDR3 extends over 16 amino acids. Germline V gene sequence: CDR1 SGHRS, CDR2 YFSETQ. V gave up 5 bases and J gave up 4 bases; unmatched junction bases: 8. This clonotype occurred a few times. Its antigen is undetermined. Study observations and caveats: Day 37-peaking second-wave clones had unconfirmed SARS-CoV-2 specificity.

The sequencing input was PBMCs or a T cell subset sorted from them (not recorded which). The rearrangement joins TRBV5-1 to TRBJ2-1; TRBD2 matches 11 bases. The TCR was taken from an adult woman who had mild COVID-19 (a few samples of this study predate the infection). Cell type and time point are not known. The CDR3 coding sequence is TGCGCCAGCAGACTGGGACTAGCGGTTTATTACAATGAGCAGTTCTTC. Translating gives CASRLGLAVYYNEQFF.